The TCR beta chain under discussion was sequenced for a study of type 1 and type 2 diabetes patients listed by TCRdb under 2016. About the study as a whole: The cohort comprised eight to ten type 1 diabetes patients, a few type 2 diabetes patients and six or seven nondiabetic controls recruited in China. Type 2 diabetes patients were used as a disease comparison group for the type 1 diabetes patients. TCRbeta libraries were sequenced paired-end on Illumina HiSeq 2000 or MiSeq instruments. Altogether, 15 million to 20 million paired-end reads were produced across the whole study. The study used high-throughput sequencing to profile TCRbeta repertoires and compare individuals with type 1 diabetes, type 2 diabetes and no diabetes. Across the study, CD4+ and CD8+ T cells were positively selected from PBMCs by means of CD4 or CD8 MicroBeads on MACS columns. V gene usage was similar between approximately 20-cycle and approximately 23-cycle amplification, suggesting similar primer efficiencies and random PCR bias.

Every diabetic patient fulfilled standard classification criteria for type 1 or type 2 diabetes, and glucose and C-peptide were evaluated using WHO-recommended methods. Exclusion applied to any donor with other autoimmune diseases or infections within the previous four weeks. About 9.7 milliliters of peripheral blood were collected from each participant. PBMCs were isolated with LymphoPrep density separation. As to this clonotype: Its antigen target is currently unknown. The record has no base qualities; no much larger clone is one base away.

V lost 5 bases and J lost 2 bases; the stretch between them is 10 bases long. Counted from cysteine to phenylalanine, this CDR3 has 14 amino acids. The kept DNA is CDR3 alone, 42 bases in frame from the first base. CDR1 and CDR2, per the germline V gene, are SGHTA and FQGNSA. Sequencing instrument: Illumina MiSeq. Genomic DNA from sorted T cell subsets was used as template for TCRbeta CDR3 amplification. The TCRbeta CDR3 region was amplified by multiplex PCR with 30 forward and 13 reverse primers. PCR products were purified with AMPure XP beads, after which indices and adaptors were added in a second approximately 25-cycle PCR. Before sequencing, the QIAquick Gel Extraction Kit was used to gel-purify the libraries. The paper's processing steps were these. Paired-end reads were merged using FLASH and were aligned with IgBLAST to IMGT V, D and J germline references. Reads with less than 70% alignment identity to germline references were removed, leaving around 12,000,000 reads across the study. Following IMGT definitions, CDR3 boundaries, reading frame and productivity were assigned. Highly-expanded clones were defined as clones at or above 1% of reads, and diversity was measured by normalized Shannon entropy. Unpaired two-tailed t-tests were used to test group differences in Shannon entropy. TCRdb reprocessed the public reads (quality trimming at Q25 with fastp, clone calling with MiXCR) and kept in-frame beta chains. Each entry merges the rows of one CDR3 protein and shows their most common DNA and genes. The V and J calls were not made by the authors but by TCRdb's processing. Present in this sample are more than 250,000 distinct CDR3 sequences, over 45% of which were seen just once. The ten largest clones add up to 12% to 15% of the sample.

What the study reported, not specific to this receptor: In both CD4+ and CD8+ T cells, type 2 diabetes repertoires were highly diverse, with diversity significantly greater than that of type 1 diabetes repertoires. Only a few highly-expanded CD4+ clones (median one) were found in type 2 diabetes patients, and these clones made up a median approximately 3.8% of reads. Because only a limited number of T2D and control samples were sequenced, some T1D-only HECs might also appear in more T2D or control samples. Age and gender were not matched between study groups, possibly biasing interpretation. Highly correlated V and J gene usage patterns were observed for type 2 diabetes and control samples, with an average of around 0.97 between samples.

The sample consisted of peripheral blood mononuclear cells (PBMCs). This TCR was recovered from a young man with type 2 diabetes. The V gene is TRBV7-2 and the J gene is TRBJ1-3; no D gene can be assigned with confidence. The DNA sequence is given as TGTGCCAGCAGCCAAGAGGCAGCTGGAAACACCATATATTTT. Its product reads: CASSQEAAGNTIYF.